This entry lists 20 T cell receptor beta chains sequenced from one sample in a study of glioma-infiltrating T cells. The iRepertoire nested amplicon-rescue multiplex PCR amplified TCR alpha and beta CDR3s from RNA. TCRdb called the multiplex PCR reads again in MiXCR, with one record for every CDR3 protein. This sample yields 100,000 to 150,000 distinct CDR3 sequences, of which around 25% are seen a single time; 27% belongs to the top ten. Sequencing input: glioma tissue, nonneoplastic brain tissue, or PBMCs (not recorded which). These receptors all stem from a human donor with low-grade glioma or glioblastoma, undergoing nonglioma brain surgery, or in good health (not recorded which).

A few counts support this clonotype. The chain joins TRBV18 to TRBJ1-1; D gene ambiguous. Germline-derived CDR1 and CDR2 are KGHSH and LQKENI. CDR3 length equals 14 residues. Trimming shortened V by 2 bases and J by 3 bases, and 10 bases separated the two germline ends. CDR3 region: CASSPMSAYTEAFF. In DNA form, the CDR3 reads TGTGCCAGCTCACCAATGTCGGCTTACACTGAAGCTTTCTTT.

This clonotype was observed many times. V usage is TRBV6-6 and J usage is TRBJ1-2; D gene uncertain. The germline V gene encodes CDR1 MNHNY and CDR2 SVGAGI (reference sequence). Trimming took off 4 bases at V and 5 bases at J, with 8 bases between the two ends. This CDR3 comprises 12 residues. The DNA of the CDR3 is TGTGCCAGCAGTTCCAACATGTATGGCTACACCTTC. Its translation: CASSSNMYGYTF.

As for this clonotype: Since a much larger clone is just one base distant, this may be a read error. This chain links TRBV18 with TRBJ2-5, with D possibly matching TRBD2 (5 bases). CDR3 length: 13 residues. The V gene's germline CDR1 is KGHSH and CDR2 LQKENI. CDR3 coding DNA: TGTGCCAGCTCACCAGGCGGGCAAGAGACCCAGCACTTC. Translating it yields CASSPGGQETQHF.

The chain has TRBV10-3 and TRBJ1-5, with D unresolved. Trimming left V 6 bases short and J 4 bases short, with 13 bases between. Germline V lookup: CDR1 ENHRY, CDR2 SYGVKD. The CDR3 consists of 14 residues. CDR3 sequence: CAISPGAGNQPQHF. The DNA of the CDR3 is TGTGCCATCAGCCCGGGTGCGGGGAATCAGCCCCAGCATTTT.

This clonotype has at least ten counts. The chain couples TRBV6-1 to TRBJ2-1, with 9 bases lining up with TRBD2. The CDR3 spans 15 residues. V gave up 5 bases and J gave up 4 bases; unmatched junction bases: 6. CDR1 is MNHNS and CDR2 is SASEGT in the germline V gene. CDR3 amino acids: CASSLAGASYNEQFF. CDR3 nucleotides: TGTGCCAGCAGTTTAGCGGGGGCCTCGTACAATGAGCAGTTCTTC.

This clonotype has only one observation. Given a much more abundant clone one base away, this may be a read error. The chain carries TRBV6-5 and TRBJ2-5; D gene unclear. The CDR3 consists of 13 residues. Germline CDR1 MNHEY, CDR2 SVGAGI. Trimming left V 2 bases short and J 5 bases short, with 9 bases between. The CDR3 DNA reads TGTGCCAGCAGTTACAGTGAAGGGGAGACCCAGTACTTC. The encoded protein is CASSYSEGETQYF.

V usage is TRBV2 and J usage is TRBJ1-2, with TRBD1 identical over 10 bases. Germline V lookup: CDR1 SNHLY, CDR2 FYNNEI. J was trimmed by 6 bases and V by 3 bases; bases with no gene match: 1. This CDR3 has 13 residues. The CDR3 spells CASSDGTGDGYTF. The CDR3 DNA sequence: TGTGCCAGCAGTGATGGGACAGGGGATGGCTACACCTTC.

On this clonotype: A much larger clonotype is one base distant, so this may be a read error. V and J are TRBV24-1 and TRBJ2-5, with D perhaps matching TRBD1 or TRBD2 (7 bases each). V lost 11 bases to trimming and J lost 2 bases, with 14 bases between them. Germline assignment: CDR1 KGHDR and CDR2 SFDVKD. The CDR3 is made up of 13 amino acids. CDR3 region: CANSGTVQETQYF. Written as DNA, the CDR3 is TGTGCCAACAGCGGGACAGTACAAGAGACCCAGTACTTC.

This clonotype has ten or more counts. This chain links TRBV6-1 with TRBJ2-5; 8 nucleotides line up with TRBD1. The J segment lost 5 bases and the V segment lost 3 bases, leaving 5 bases of the junction unmatched. Germline-derived CDR1 and CDR2 are MNHNS and SASEGT. The CDR3 is 14 residues long. CDR3 in amino acids: CASSDRGRQETQYF. Written as DNA, the CDR3 is TGTGCCAGCAGTGACAGGGGGCGCCAGGAGACCCAGTACTTC.

This clonotype was found many times. The CDR3 sequence is CATSSFQGGLSSSTDTQYF. CDR3 nucleotide sequence: TGTGCCACCAGCAGTTTCCAGGGGGGCCTGAGTTCTAGCACAGATACGCAGTATTTT. J is TRBJ2-3 and V is TRBV15, with D possibly TRBD1 on 7 matching bases. The CDR3 is made up of 19 amino acids. In germline, CDR1 is LNHNV, CDR2 YYDKDF (reference sequence). V was cut by 3 bases and J by 0 bases, with 22 bases left in between.

A note on this clonotype: A much larger clone differs by one base, so this may be a read error. The rearrangement joins TRBV6-5 to TRBJ2-1, with D possibly called TRBD1 or TRBD2 (6 bases each). CDR1 and CDR2 from the germline V gene are MNHEY and SVGAGI. CDR3 length: 14 residues. With 2 bases removed from V and 13 bases from J, the gap between germline ends came to 18 bases. The CDR3 bases are TGTGCCAGCAGTTACACCGGGGGCGGCGAGACCCAGTTCTTC. This gives the protein CASSYTGGGETQFF.

This clonotype was seen ten or more times. The V and J genes are TRBV20-1 and TRBJ2-1, with 7 bases aligning to TRBD1. Trimming at V came to 3 bases and at J to 2 bases, leaving 4 bases not matched to a gene. The germline CDR1 and CDR2 sequences are DFQATT and SNEGSKA (reference sequence). This CDR3 comprises 14 residues. The CDR3 DNA sequence: TGCAGTGCTAGCAGGGGGTTAGCCTACAATGAGCAGTTCTTC. Protein sequence: CSASRGLAYNEQFF.

This clonotype has just a few counts. This may come from a read error, since a much larger clone is one base off. This sequence joins TRBV20-1 and TRBJ1-1; D unclear. CDR3 length: 13 residues. Per the germline V gene, CDR1 is DFQATT and CDR2 is SNEGSKA (reference sequence). The CDR3 here is CSARDVRNAEAFF. The CDR3 DNA reads TGCAGTGCTAGAGATGTGCGGAACGCTGAAGCTTTCTTT.

This clonotype occurred many times. This rearrangement joins TRBV28 to TRBJ1-6, with D hard to call. This CDR3 has 13 amino acids. Trimming took 5 bases from V and 14 from J, leaving 16 bases between them. Germline CDR1 is MDHEN and CDR2 is SYDVKM. This CDR3 reads CASSPSPQSALHF. DNA of the CDR3: TGTGCCAGCAGTCCGAGTCCGCAGAGCGCCCTCCACTTT.

The chain uses TRBV7-7 and TRBJ2-7, with D perhaps matching TRBD2 (6 bases). The CDR3 has 14 residues. Germline CDR1 and CDR2: SSHAT and FNYEAQ (reference sequence). Trimming took 5 bases from V and 4 from J, leaving 15 bases between them. The CDR3 reads CASSPRRRGYEQYV. For the CDR3, the DNA is TGTGCCAGCAGCCCCCGCCGGAGGGGATACGAGCAGTACGTC.

This clonotype showed up just a few times. The chain recombines TRBV20-1 with TRBJ2-5; D might be TRBD1 or TRBD2, each matching 7 bases. The germline V gene encodes CDR1 DFQATT and CDR2 SNEGSKA (reference sequence). Deletions cut 1 base from V and 4 bases from J, with 13 bases between. This CDR3 is built from 14 residues. The CDR3 sequence: CSARVGRGGETQYF. The CDR3 region has the DNA TGCAGTGCTAGAGTGGGCAGGGGGGGAGAGACCCAGTACTTC.

The chain combines TRBV2 with TRBJ1-1; D call uncertain. Deletions cut 10 bases from V and 1 base from J, with 10 bases between. The CDR3 is 12 amino acids. The germline V gene has CDR1 SNHLY and CDR2 FYNNEI. CDR3 nucleotides: TGTGCCAACCGATGGTCGAACACTGAAGCTTTCTTT. This translates into CANRWSNTEAFF.

This clonotype was observed a handful of times. The chain employs TRBV20-1 and TRBJ2-3; D is unresolved. CDR1 is DFQATT and CDR2 is SNEGSKA in the germline V gene (reference sequence). The CDR3 is 13 amino acids. V gave up 3 bases and J gave up 1 base, with 8 bases separating them. The CDR3: CSASQARTDTQYF. Here the CDR3 DNA reads TGCAGTGCTAGTCAGGCCCGCACAGATACGCAGTATTTT.

This rearrangement joins TRBV19 to TRBJ1-4; D is ambiguous. Germline values: CDR1 LNHDA, CDR2 SQIVND (reference sequence). This CDR3 spans 14 amino acids. V shed 6 bases and J shed 7 bases, with 15 bases lying between them. The CDR3 DNA sequence: TGTGCCAGTAGAAACCTTGCGCAAACTGAAAAACTGTTTTTT. Translating gives CASRNLAQTEKLFF.

The chain employs TRBV20-1 and TRBJ2-1; no clear D. V shed 3 bases and J shed 6 bases, with 18 bases lying between them. This CDR3 is built from 15 residues. Germline CDR1 reads DFQATT; CDR2 reads SNEGSKA (reference sequence). The CDR3 sequence is CSASSLLPTTNEQFF. The CDR3 DNA reads TGCAGTGCTAGTAGTCTTTTGCCGACAACCAATGAGCAGTTCTTC.